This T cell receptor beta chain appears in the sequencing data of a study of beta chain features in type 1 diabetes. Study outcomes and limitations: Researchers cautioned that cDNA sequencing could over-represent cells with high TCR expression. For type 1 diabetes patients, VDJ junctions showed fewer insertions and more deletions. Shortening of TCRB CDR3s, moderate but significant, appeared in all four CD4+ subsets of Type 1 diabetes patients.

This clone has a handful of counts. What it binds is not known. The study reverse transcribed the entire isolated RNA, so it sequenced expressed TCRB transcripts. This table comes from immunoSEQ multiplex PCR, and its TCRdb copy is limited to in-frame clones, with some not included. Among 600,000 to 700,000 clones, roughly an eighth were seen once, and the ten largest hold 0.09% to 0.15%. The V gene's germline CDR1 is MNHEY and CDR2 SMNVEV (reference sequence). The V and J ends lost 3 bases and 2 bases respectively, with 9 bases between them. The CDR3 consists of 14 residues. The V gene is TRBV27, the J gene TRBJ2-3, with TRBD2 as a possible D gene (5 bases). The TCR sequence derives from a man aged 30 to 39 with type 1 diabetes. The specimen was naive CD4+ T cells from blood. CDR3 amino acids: CASSFTSPTDTQYF. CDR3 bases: TGTGCCAGCAGTTTTACTAGTCCCACAGATACGCAGTATTTT.